This T cell receptor (beta chain) is from a study of glioma-infiltrating T cells after dendritic cell vaccination. Notes on the study in general: Complete blood and tumor specimen sets were limited to few patients.

Germline V gene data show CDR1 as SGHKS and CDR2 as YYEKEE (reference sequence). The V segment lost 0 bases and the J segment 2 bases; nucleotides outside the gene matches: 4. There are 15 residues in the CDR3. The time point is: after dendritic cell vaccination, including at tumor progression/relapse. Remarks on this clone: Antigen: not known.

The primer mix had 60 V beta and 13 J beta primers. Sequencing was performed with immunoSEQ multiplex PCR; in TCRdb, only in-frame clones are kept and a portion is missing. The profile shows tens of thousands of clones, around 85% of them singletons. V and J are TRBV5-5 and TRBJ2-7; 8 bases match TRBD2. Sequencing used blood, obtained after dendritic cell vaccination. The receptor was derived from a human donor with glioblastoma. The CDR3 region has the DNA TGTGCCAGCAGCTTGGTGCCAGCGGGAGCCTACGAGCAGTACTTC. Its translation: CASSLVPAGAYEQYF.